These 25 T cell receptor beta chains originate from one sample sequenced in a study of PD-1 blockade in classical Hodgkin lymphoma. Assay used: immunoSEQ multiplex PCR; TCRdb lists only in-frame clones, some missing. The data contain nearly 60,000 clones, approximately 89% of them seen just once; the ten biggest clones take up more than 9%. Each and every patient relapsed after autologous stem cell transplantation, and patients got differing brentuximab vedotin exposure. The starting material was peripheral blood mononuclear cells (PBMCs), obtained before the second cycle of nivolumab. These receptors came from a human donor with classical Hodgkin lymphoma.

The V and J genes are TRBV28 and TRBJ2-3; the match to TRBD2 covers 12 bases. There are 17 residues in the CDR3. The germline CDR1 and CDR2 sequences are MDHEN and SYDVKM. V was clipped by 5 bases and J by 6 bases; unmatched bases: 12. The CDR3 DNA reads TGTGCCAGCAGTCCTATTCTGGGACTAGCGGGTTTCGATACGCAGTATTTT. Its translation: CASSPILGLAGFDTQYF.

J is TRBJ2-2 and V is TRBV5-6, with D perhaps TRBD1 or TRBD2 (5 bases each). Germline assignment: CDR1 SGHDT and CDR2 YYEEEE. The V and J ends lost 6 bases and 5 bases respectively, with 17 bases between them. This CDR3 region has 15 residues. The DNA of the CDR3 is TGTGCCAGCACTCCGGGGCTAGCCTTTACCGGGGAGCTGTTTTTT. Translated, it gives CASTPGLAFTGELFF.

The J gene is TRBJ1-5, the V gene TRBV7-3; 8 bases map to TRBD1. The V gene end was trimmed by 2 bases and the J gene end by 7 bases; junction bases not matched to a gene: 1. Germline V gene data show CDR1 as SGHTA and CDR2 as FQGTGA. The CDR3 loop spans 13 amino acids. The CDR3 protein is CASSLDRGQPQHF. CDR3 nucleotides: TGTGCCAGCAGCTTAGACAGGGGCCAGCCCCAGCATTTT.

This sequence joins TRBV2 and TRBJ2-5; TRBD2 aligns across 12 bases. CDR1 is SNHLY and CDR2 is FYNNEI in the germline V gene. The V gene end was trimmed by 8 bases and the J gene end by 5 bases; junction bases not matched to a gene: 3. The CDR3 covers 13 residues. As DNA, the CDR3 is TGTGCCAGCCTAGCGGGAGGGCTGGAGACCCAGTACTTC. Its protein product is CASLAGGLETQYF.

V and J are TRBV9 and TRBJ2-7; 10 bases are a match to TRBD1. The germline gives CDR1 SGDLS, CDR2 YYNGEE. The V gene end was trimmed by 0 bases and the J gene end by 4 bases; junction bases not matched to a gene: 1. This CDR3 spans 14 amino acids. The CDR3 sequence is CASSVGQGAYEQYF. The DNA for the CDR3 is TGTGCCAGCAGCGTAGGACAGGGGGCTTACGAGCAGTACTTC.

The J gene is TRBJ2-6, the V gene TRBV5-1; D remains unclear. The CDR3 contains 20 residues. V was pared by 1 base and J by 0 bases, with 20 bases between. Germline CDR1 and CDR2: SGHRS and YFSETQ. The CDR3 coding sequence is TGCGCCAGCAGCTTGTACGGCCCCCGAGACTGGAGCTCTGGGGCCAACGTCCTGACTTTC. It translates to CASSLYGPRDWSSGANVLTF.

The chain couples TRBV11-2 to TRBJ2-5; TRBD2 agrees at 11 bases. Germline V gene sequence: CDR1 SGHAT, CDR2 FQNNGV. The CDR3 is 19 amino acids. J gave up 0 bases and V 1 base, and 10 bases lay outside the gene matches. The CDR3 loop reads CASSLAIWLAGGHQETQYF. CDR3 coding DNA: TGTGCCAGCAGCTTAGCGATTTGGCTAGCGGGGGGCCACCAAGAGACCCAGTACTTC.

The gene calls are TRBV14 and TRBJ1-1, with D unresolved. CDR3 size: 13 residues. Trimming pared 1 base from V and 5 bases from J, leaving 8 bases between. CDR1 SGHDN and CDR2 FVKESK come from the germline V gene. This CDR3 is CASSQVLWTEAFF. Here the CDR3 DNA reads TGTGCCAGCAGCCAAGTGTTGTGGACTGAAGCTTTCTTT.

This chain connects TRBV29-1 to TRBJ2-3; tentative D call: TRBD1 (6 bases). V was cut by 8 bases and J by 5 bases, with 17 bases left in between. Per germline, CDR1 SQVTM and CDR2 ANQGSEA. The CDR3 loop spans 13 amino acids. DNA for the CDR3: TGCAGCTATGCGAGGGGGAGTCAAGATACGCAGTATTTT. Translated: CSYARGSQDTQYF.

The chain employs TRBV9 and TRBJ1-2, with D perhaps matching TRBD1 (6 bases). Germline CDR1 and CDR2: SGDLS and YYNGEE. Trimming took 0 bases from V and 4 from J, leaving 16 bases between them. The CDR3 has 16 residues. The CDR3 region is CASSVGSLGGSYGYTF. CDR3 DNA: TGTGCCAGCAGCGTAGGGTCCCTCGGGGGCTCCTATGGCTACACCTTC. The full variable domain, in which reference TRBV9 and TRBJ1-2 provide the parts outside the CDR3, is DSGVTQTPKHLITATGQRVTLRCSPRSGDLSVYWYQQSLDQGLQFLIQYYNGEERAKGNILERFSAQQFPDLHSELNLSSLELGDSALYFCASSVGSLGGSYGYTFGSGTRLTVV.

This chain connects TRBV7-7 to TRBJ2-1; no clear D gene. CDR3 size: 13 residues. Trimming stripped 0 bases from V and 9 bases from J, with 9 bases between. Germline values: CDR1 SSHAT, CDR2 FNYEAQ (reference sequence). CDR3 residues: CASSLAISTEQFF. Here the CDR3 DNA reads TGTGCCAGCAGCTTAGCGATAAGTACTGAGCAGTTCTTC.

This sequence joins TRBV5-8 and TRBJ2-5; TRBD1 aligns across 8 bases. The ends lost 4 bases at V and 4 bases at J; junction bases unmatched: 3. Germline values: CDR1 SGHTS, CDR2 YDEGEE. This CDR3 region has 13 residues. The CDR3 DNA is TGTGCCAGCAGCGACAGGGGCTTAGAGACCCAGTACTTC. It specifies CASSDRGLETQYF.

V gene TRBV30 combines with J gene TRBJ2-7; D uncertain. V was trimmed by 4 bases and J by 5 bases, leaving 6 bases between them. Germline V CDR1 and CDR2: GTSNPN, SVGIG (reference sequence). The CDR3 consists of 10 residues. CDR3 region: CAWMLDEQYF. CDR3 DNA: TGTGCCTGGATGCTAGACGAGCAGTACTTC.

The chain combines TRBV7-9 with TRBJ2-7, with no clear D. Trimming cost V 4 bases and J 1 base, with 8 bases left between them. The CDR3 extends over 13 amino acids. The germline V gene encodes CDR1 SEHNR and CDR2 FQNEAQ (reference sequence). DNA for the CDR3: TGTGCCAGCAGCTCGGCCATTTCCTACGAGCAGTACTTC. Protein: CASSSAISYEQYF.

The chain joins TRBV30 to TRBJ1-5, with D unresolved. Germline V gives CDR1 GTSNPN, CDR2 SVGIG (reference sequence). The germline V and J ends were trimmed by 1 base and 6 bases, with 13 bases remaining between them. The CDR3 spans 14 residues. The CDR3 nucleotides read TGTGCCTGGAGTGCAAGCCAAGGGTTTCAGCCCCAGCATTTT. Its protein product is CAWSASQGFQPQHF.

The rearrangement links TRBV21-1 to TRBJ2-5; no DNA check was done on the table's D call, TRBD1. TRBV21-1 is a listed pseudogene. CDR3 length: 16 amino acids. CDR3 sequence (DNA): TGTGCCAGCAGGGTCACAGGGACGGTGGGCCAAGAGACCCAGTACTTC. This translates into CASRVTGTVGQETQYF.

In nucleotides, the CDR3 is TGCGCCAGCAGCCTTGACATCTTCTCTGGAAACACCATATATTTT. Its protein is CASSLDIFSGNTIYF. This chain uses TRBV5-1 with TRBJ1-3, with D unresolved. The CDR3 length is 15 residues. With 4 bases removed from V and 0 bases from J, the gap between germline ends came to 11 bases. Looked up from germline, CDR1 is SGHRS and CDR2 is YFSETQ.

This clone was picked up one time. The rearrangement uses TRBV7-3 and TRBJ2-5; no clear D gene. Germline CDR1 and CDR2: SGHTA and FQGTGA. The CDR3 has 16 residues. Deletions cut 1 base from V and 4 bases from J, with 16 bases between. CDR3 region: CASSLNPALGGETQYF. The CDR3 DNA is TGTGCCAGCAGCTTAAACCCTGCTTTGGGCGGAGAGACCCAGTACTTC.

In its sample, this clone was seen once. The chain uses TRBV2 and TRBJ2-2; D unresolved. Germline CDR1 SNHLY, CDR2 FYNNEI. The CDR3 is made up of 10 amino acids. Trimming left V 8 bases short and J 5 bases short, with 3 bases between. Here the CDR3 DNA reads TGTGCCAGCGGTACCGGGGAGCTGTTTTTT. This translates into CASGTGELFF.

This chain links TRBV6-5 with TRBJ1-1; D is perhaps TRBD1 (6 bases). The CDR3 loop spans 13 amino acids. Trimming cost V 6 bases and J 5 bases, with 13 bases left between them. CDR1 MNHEY and CDR2 SVGAGI come from the germline V gene. For the CDR3, the DNA is TGTGCCAGCAGCCAAGGGGGGTGGACTGAAGCTTTCTTT. Its translation: CASSQGGWTEAFF.

A few counts support this clone. The chain combines TRBV10-3 with TRBJ2-3, with 8 bases matching TRBD2. V dropped 7 bases and J dropped 5; count of bases not matched to a gene: 14. This CDR3 contains 16 residues. Germline CDR1 reads ENHRY; CDR2 reads SYGVKD. The CDR3 reads CAIKRVAAAGEDTQYF. CDR3 coding DNA: TGTGCCATCAAAAGGGTCGCAGCAGCGGGAGAAGATACGCAGTATTTT.

The chain joins TRBV2 to TRBJ2-5, with D possibly TRBD1 on 6 matching bases. Germline lookup yields CDR1 SNHLY and CDR2 FYNNEI. The CDR3 spans 13 residues. V lost 7 bases to trimming and J lost 1 base, with 10 bases between them. The CDR3 spells CASTRDIQETQYF. The DNA for the CDR3 is TGTGCCAGCACCCGGGACATCCAAGAGACCCAGTACTTC.

The chain uses TRBV12-5 and TRBJ1-2; D call uncertain. Germline lookup yields CDR1 LGHNT and CDR2 FRNRAP. With 1 base removed from V and 4 bases from J, the gap between germline ends came to 7 bases. The CDR3 sequence is 13 residues long. The CDR3, as DNA: TGTGCTAGTGGTTTGGCCGGCGGCTATGGCTACACCTTC. It codes for CASGLAGGYGYTF.

The sample holds one count of this clone. This rearrangement joins TRBV10-3 to TRBJ2-5, with 12 bases aligning to TRBD2. V was clipped by 0 bases and J by 2 bases; unmatched bases: 1. Germline CDR1 is ENHRY and CDR2 is SYGVKD. This CDR3 contains 16 residues. CDR3: CAISESGTSGQETQYF. The DNA of the CDR3 is TGTGCCATCAGTGAGTCCGGGACTAGCGGGCAAGAGACCCAGTACTTC.

The chain is built from TRBV4-2 and TRBJ2-7; 11 bases match TRBD1. Germline-derived CDR1 and CDR2 are LGHNA and YNFKEQ. The CDR3 totals 15 residues. J lost 1 base, V lost 4 bases, and 3 bases had no gene match. DNA for the CDR3: TGTGCCAGCAGCCTGGGACAGGGGGAGTCCTACGAGCAGTACTTC. Translated: CASSLGQGESYEQYF.